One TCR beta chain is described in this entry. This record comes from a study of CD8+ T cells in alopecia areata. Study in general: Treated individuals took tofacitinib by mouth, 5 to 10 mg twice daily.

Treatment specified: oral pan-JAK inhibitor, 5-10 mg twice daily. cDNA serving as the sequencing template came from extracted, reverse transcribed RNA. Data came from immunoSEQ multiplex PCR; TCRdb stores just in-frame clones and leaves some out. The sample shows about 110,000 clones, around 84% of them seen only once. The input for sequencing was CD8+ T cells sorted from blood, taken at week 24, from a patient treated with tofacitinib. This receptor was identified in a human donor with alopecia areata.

CDR3 loop: CASSGPGGDRLRGTSTDTQYF. The CDR3 nucleotides read TGTGCCAGTAGTGGCCCCGGGGGGGATCGTTTGCGGGGCACTAGCACAGATACGCAGTATTTT. The V gene is TRBV19, the J gene TRBJ2-3, with 8 bases matching TRBD2. Losses at the gene ends were 5 bases for V and 0 bases for J; bases not matched to a gene: 22. The CDR3 covers 21 residues. Germline loops: CDR1 LNHDA, CDR2 SQIVND (reference sequence). Combining the CDR3 with reference TRBV19 and TRBJ2-3 gives the whole variable domain DGGITQSPKYLFRKEGQNVTLSCEQNLNHDAMYWYRQDPGQGLRLIYYSQIVNDFQKGDIAEGYSVSREKKESFPLTVTSAQKNPTAFYLCASSGPGGDRLRGTSTDTQYFGPGTRLTVL.